The 11 T cell receptor beta chains presented below share a single source sample, sequenced in a study of T cell responses to AZD1222 COVID-19 vaccine. Method: immunoSEQ multiplex PCR; TCRdb's copy keeps in-frame clones and lacks some. The profile shows over 90,000 clones, around 87% of them singletons. Sample: peripheral blood, taken on day 0 of AZD1222 vaccination. Receptors were obtained from an adult in good health.

The chain couples TRBV5-1 to TRBJ2-6, with a tentative D call TRBD1 (6 bases). The V and J ends lost 3 bases and 0 bases respectively, with 19 bases between them. The germline V gene encodes CDR1 SGHRS and CDR2 YFSETQ. This CDR3 has 19 residues. CDR3 amino acids: CASSSQVRTARSGANVLTF. DNA of the CDR3: TGCGCCAGCAGCTCGCAAGTTAGGACAGCTCGCTCTGGGGCCAACGTCCTGACTTTC.

CDR3 coding DNA: TGTGCCAGCAGCTCCCTAGCGGGGGGGCCCGGCGAGCAGTACTTC. Translated, it gives CASSSLAGGPGEQYF. The gene calls are TRBV7-2 and TRBJ2-7; 12 nucleotides align to TRBD2. The V segment lost 4 bases and the J segment 6 bases; nucleotides outside the gene matches: 7. The germline gives CDR1 SGHTA, CDR2 FQGNSA. This CDR3 is 15 amino acids long.

The rearrangement links TRBV9 to TRBJ2-1; D possibly corresponds to TRBD2 (6 bases). V was trimmed by 0 bases and J by 10 bases, leaving 17 bases between them. The CDR3 has 15 amino acids. CDR1 is SGDLS, CDR2 YYNGEE, per germline. The CDR3 region is CASSVGGALGREQFF. CDR3 nucleotides: TGTGCCAGCAGCGTAGGTGGAGCCCTAGGGAGGGAGCAGTTCTTC.

This rearrangement joins TRBV10-3 to TRBJ2-2, with 10 nucleotides matching TRBD2. The CDR3 extends over 17 amino acids. CDR1 and CDR2 from the germline V gene are ENHRY and SYGVKD. With 4 bases clipped from V and 4 bases from J, the junction kept 9 bases outside the gene matches. The CDR3: CAISVLAGSKGTGELFF. Written as DNA, the CDR3 is TGTGCCATCAGTGTACTAGCGGGGTCCAAGGGCACCGGGGAGCTGTTTTTT.

V gene TRBV6-2 or TRBV6-3 combines with J gene TRBJ1-5; unclear D gene. This CDR3 has 15 amino acids. With 2 bases removed from V and 5 bases from J, the gap between germline ends came to 13 bases. CDR1 is MNHEY, CDR2 SVGEGT, per germline. The CDR3 protein is CASSYRWTADQPQHF. As DNA, the CDR3 is TGTGCCAGCAGTTACCGATGGACCGCCGATCAGCCCCAGCATTTT.

Only a few counts were recorded for this clone. The chain is built from TRBV28 and TRBJ2-1, with 15 bases matching TRBD2. Germline CDR1 is MDHEN and CDR2 is SYDVKM. The CDR3 is 17 amino acids. The V segment lost 5 bases and the J segment 7 bases; nucleotides outside the gene matches: 9. The CDR3 DNA reads as TGTGCCAGCAGTGCCCGGGATGGGACTAGCGGGAGGAATGAGCAGTTCTTC. Translating gives CASSARDGTSGRNEQFF.

This clone has only one observation. The chain couples TRBV4-3 to TRBJ1-1; the D is unclear. CDR1 LGHNA and CDR2 YSLEER come from the germline V gene. The CDR3 consists of 16 residues. V was shortened by 0 bases and J by 6 bases, with 17 bases between the two germline ends. The CDR3 nucleotides are TGCGCCAGCAGCCAAGACGCAACGGGTGGATGGCCTGAAGCTTTCTTT. This sequence encodes CASSQDATGGWPEAFF.

This clone was counted a single time. The chain couples TRBV19 to TRBJ1-5; no reliable D call. The CDR3 totals 16 residues. Trimming took off 8 bases at V and 6 bases at J, with 23 bases between the two ends. Germline values: CDR1 LNHDA, CDR2 SQIVND (reference sequence). CDR3 residues: CASAGPNPEMGQPQHF. Here the CDR3 DNA reads TGTGCCAGTGCCGGGCCGAACCCTGAAATGGGTCAGCCCCAGCATTTT. The whole variable domain, filled in from reference TRBV19 and TRBJ1-5, reads DGGITQSPKYLFRKEGQNVTLSCEQNLNHDAMYWYRQDPGQGLRLIYYSQIVNDFQKGDIAEGYSVSREKKESFPLTVTSAQKNPTAFYLCASAGPNPEMGQPQHFGDGTRLSIL.

This rearrangement joins TRBV5-1 to TRBJ1-4; TRBD1 matches at 8 bases. The CDR3 has 16 residues. V shed 4 bases and J 6 bases; nucleotides not matched to a gene: 11. Germline V gene lookup returns CDR1 SGHRS and CDR2 YFSETQ. This CDR3 reads CASSVRTGTDYEKLFF. CDR3 in DNA: TGCGCCAGCAGCGTCCGGACAGGGACTGATTATGAAAAACTGTTTTTT.

V usage is TRBV2 and J usage is TRBJ1-1; a weak D match, TRBD1 (6 bases). From germline, CDR1 is SNHLY and CDR2 FYNNEI. This CDR3 has 16 residues. The V gene lost 7 bases and the J gene lost 1 base, with 19 bases spanning the gap. The CDR3 DNA is TGTGCCAGCATCAGAGGGAGGGCGACAGGGAACACTGAAGCTTTCTTT. It translates to CASIRGRATGNTEAFF.

The chain carries TRBV7-2 and TRBJ2-3; 10 bases line up with TRBD1. CDR1 SGHTA and CDR2 FQGNSA come from the germline V gene. V was clipped by 2 bases and J by 1 base; unmatched bases: 9. This CDR3 comprises 18 residues. DNA of the CDR3: TGTGCCAGCAGCTTAATCCCCCCTGGGACAGGGGGCACAGATACGCAGTATTTT. Amino acids: CASSLIPPGTGGTDTQYF. Full variable domain (missing parts from reference TRBV7-2 and TRBJ2-3): GAGVSQSPSNKVTEKGKDVELRCDPISGHTALYWYRQSLGQGLEFLIYFQGNSAPDKSGLPSDRFSAERTGGSVSTLTIQRTQQEDSAVYLCASSLIPPGTGGTDTQYFGPGTRLTVL.